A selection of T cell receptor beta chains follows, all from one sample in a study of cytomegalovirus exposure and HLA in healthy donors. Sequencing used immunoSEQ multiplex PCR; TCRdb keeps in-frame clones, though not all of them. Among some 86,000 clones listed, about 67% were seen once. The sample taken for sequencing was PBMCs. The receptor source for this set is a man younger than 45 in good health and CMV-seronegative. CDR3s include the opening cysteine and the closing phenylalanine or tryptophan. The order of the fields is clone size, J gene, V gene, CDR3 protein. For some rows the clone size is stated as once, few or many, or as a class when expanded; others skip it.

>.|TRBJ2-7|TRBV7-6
CASSLGTAELPGEQYF
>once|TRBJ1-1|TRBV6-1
CASSPRDSYTEAFF
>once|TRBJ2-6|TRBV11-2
CASSTDRPSGANVLTF
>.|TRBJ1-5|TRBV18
CASSPSEGSSNQPQHF
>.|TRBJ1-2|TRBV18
CASSLYTGELAGYTF
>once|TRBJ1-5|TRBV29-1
CSVVWASGHLNQPQHF
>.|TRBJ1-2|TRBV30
CAYTETNYGYTF
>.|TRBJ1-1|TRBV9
CASSPETANTEAFF
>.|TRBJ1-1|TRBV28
CASSQYTEAFF
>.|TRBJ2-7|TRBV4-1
CASSQGLGQSPYEQYF
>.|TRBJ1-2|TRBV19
CASTGPPGGGYTF
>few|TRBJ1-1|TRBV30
CAWSGNRVLNTEAFF
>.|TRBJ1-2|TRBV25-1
CASSEYGKGVTHFYGYTF
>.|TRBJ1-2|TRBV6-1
CASSLDNYGYTF
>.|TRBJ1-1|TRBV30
CAWSPTEIEAFF
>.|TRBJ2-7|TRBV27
CASSTKNRGPSYEQYF
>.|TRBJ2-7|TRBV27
CASSQETGQRPGEQYF